This record covers a single TCR beta chain. Which antigen it targets is not known. The junction departs from the called germline gene at one end, perhaps through a read error. This sample was included in a study of cytomegalovirus exposure and HLA in healthy donors (dated by TCRdb to the late 2010s). In the study overall: According to an earlier analysis of a few hundred of the donors, some 180 million T cells yielded roughly 110 million unique TCR beta sequences and around 280 Gb of sequence data. An early release that covered roughly 600 HLA-typed donors contained about 300 gigabases of sequencing data and 65 million to 100 million unique TCR sequences. The genetic ancestry cluster associated with self-reported Caucasian donors included around four fifths of the roughly 360 genotyped donors. The study aimed to test whether cataloging public T cell receptors could reveal signatures of past pathogen exposure. The study used immunosequencing to profile the T cell repertoires of more than 650 subjects and linked those repertoires to cytomegalovirus serostatus. A separate validation cohort of roughly 130 different subjects was used in addition to the approximately 670-subject first cohort. To predict cytomegalovirus infection status, the study combined high-throughput TCR immunosequencing, statistical association of individual TCRs with disease status, and machine learning. In a later analysis, previously published TCR beta repertoires from several hundred donors were re-analyzed and high-resolution HLA genotyping was added so that TCR occurrence patterns could be studied. Rather than using new phenotypic data, the later analysis identified candidate immune exposures from TCR beta sequences and from how often those sequences occurred across donors. An earlier analysis of 587 of the donors used high-throughput TCR beta sequencing to judge whether each TCR beta V gene segment behaved as functional or pseudogenic. Donor age, sex, ethnicity and CMV serostatus were compiled together with the repertoire data. Genome-wide SNP genotypes for about three fifths of the 666 donors were used in a later genetic analysis, which treated that subset as a discovery cohort. All discovery cohort repertoires had been generated using a single sequencing platform. HLA typing included class I and class II loci at four-digit resolution. Typing coverage varied by locus: 629-630 donors for A, B, C, DRB1 and DQB1; approximately 500 for DQA1; approximately 570 for DPA1; about 450 for DPB1. Several DR-DQ haplotypes were handled as single units for association and clustering, since linkage in the cohort was strong. Across approximately 400 genotyped donors of the cohort, an average of 235,054 unique TCR beta nucleotide sequences per donor were sequenced, and 15% to 20% of those sequences were non-productive.

From the cysteine up to the phenylalanine, the CDR3 has a length of 13 residues. Only the CDR3 part of the read is kept: 39 bases, read in frame from the first base. CDR1 and CDR2 are read off the germline V gene (reference sequence) as SEHNR and FQNEAQ. The protocol used for the library was the immunoSEQ multiplex PCR assay. A mixture of 60 forward primers for TCR Vbeta segments and 13 reverse primers for TCR Jbeta segments was used in the multiplex PCR. Amplification of the CDR3 region of rearranged TCR beta genes was performed with a multiplex PCR assay on genomic DNA. On the Illumina HiSeq System, the amplified TCR beta libraries were sequenced as 87-base-pair reads. The study's own analysis went as follows. A later analysis counted around 72 million unique TCR beta chains across the 600 to 850 repertoires, and roughly 9.9 million of these chains were shared by at least two donors. To remove PCR and sequencing errors, raw reads were error-corrected and collapsed into unique sequences using a nearest-neighbor algorithm that merged closely related sequences. V, D and J gene segments were assigned by aligning CDR3 sequences to IMGT reference sequences. For a sequence to be retained, at least a six-nucleotide match to both a V gene segment and a J gene segment was required. Rearrangements were called productive when the CDR3 lacked stop codons and stayed in frame with V and J; all others were non-productive. CDR3 was defined according to IMGT convention as the region running from the second conserved V-encoded cysteine to the conserved J-encoded phenylalanine. In an earlier analysis of approximately 590 of the donors, sequences lacking an unambiguous match to a single V gene segment were excluded. In an earlier analysis of some 590 of the donors, a V segment was called functional when productive rearrangements were above 56.7%, and segregating when the standard deviation between donors exceeded 5%. A statistical classification framework was developed to diagnose cytomegalovirus status using the catalog of TCR beta chain sequences. V and J gene assignment, in a later analysis, came from comparing TCR nucleotide sequences with IMGT/GENE-DB human TR gene sequences. Using the TCRdist pipeline, a later analysis assigned CDR3 sequences along with most-parsimonious VDJ recombination scenarios. In a later analysis, each TCR beta chain was defined by its CDR3 amino acid sequence together with its V-gene family, and reads without a unique V-gene family were excluded. To address suspected cross-contamination and a sequencing artifact, a later analysis removed approximately 590 highly shared, low-generation-probability nucleotide sequences. In a later analysis, a clonal expansion index for each public chain was calculated from normalized within-repertoire ranks of inferred template counts. A later analysis computed generation probabilities with a VDJ recombination model fitted to out-of-frame rearrangements, and checked the results against IGoR. In a later analysis, hypergeometric tests were used to score TCR-TCR, TCR-HLA and TCR-CMV co-occurrence, with a repertoire-size bias correction applied to TCR pairs. False discovery rates were estimated in a later analysis by permuting HLA or CMV assignments 20 times. In a later analysis, co-occurring TCRs were grouped using DBSCAN, and TCRdist sequence similarity was added for clustering within HLA-allele-positive subsets. For co-occurrence clustering, repertoires with fewer than 30,000 or more than 120,000 public chains were excluded, along with roughly 5 repertoires with anomalous nucleotide sharing. TCRdb retrieved this table from immuneACCESS and kept in-frame rearrangements only. Not all clones are present; in checked studies, unresolved V genes account for under half, and no reason is known for the remainder. That table furnishes V, J and clone size, whereas the DNA furnished D and trimming. The sample profile shows approximately 150,000 clones; 75% to 85% of them were found once. The top ten hold roughly an eighth of the sample.

General conclusions and limits of the study: While some public TCRs were present in many individuals, most TCR sequences turned up only very rarely across donors. Presence/absence analyses assumed roughly uniform sequencing depth across donors, an assumption that may not hold. Because the 87-base-pair reads could not distinguish some IMGT-functional V segments, including TRBV6-2 and TRBV6-3, those segments were excluded. In a later analysis, several top co-occurrence clusters were reported to appear linked to parvovirus B19, influenza, CMV and Epstein-Barr virus. When HLA alleles, especially DR and DQ, strongly co-occurred, TCR associations were difficult to assign to individual alleles. In an earlier analysis of around 600 of the donors, most TCR beta V segments were observed in productive rearrangements about 90% or about 30% of the time, broadly matching IMGT annotations. Immune exposure information for the cohort was limited to CMV serostatus. The cohort was sequenced for TCR beta chains only, and without alpha or paired-chain data the features that could be detected were limited. A further reported finding was that TCR beta sequences accurately predicted the HLA-A and HLA-B alleles for most subjects in the first cohort. In vitro tests confirmed that three of the cytomegalovirus-associated TCR beta chains recognize cytomegalovirus antigens. The study gave a list of about 170 TCR beta chains associated with cytomegalovirus. A cluster of highly shared sequence variants was judged likely to be a technical artifact of the sequencing pipeline. According to a later genetic analysis, donors in an Asian-associated ancestry cluster had fewer N-insertions in productive TCRs than the roughly 700-donor mean. The authors suggested that the approach could potentially be generalized to other disease states and immunological phenotypes. In a later analysis, TCR association rates were found to vary across HLA loci, with the most associated TCRs seen for DRB1 alleles and the fewest for HLA-C alleles. In a later genetic analysis, a missense DCLRE1C variant was associated with V-gene and J-gene trimming of TCR beta chains, and the association was replicated in an independent cohort. In a later analysis, 16,951 TCR beta sequences were associated with specific HLA alleles at a false discovery rate of 0.05. Correlated functional status among segregating V segments might reflect linkage disequilibrium, but an unknown experimental factor could not be ruled out. The classifier was reported to diagnose cytomegalovirus status with high specificity and sensitivity in both the original and validation cohorts. According to a later analysis, most CMV-associated TCR beta chains appeared to be HLA-restricted, and the HLA associations seemed to be driven largely by CMV exposure. Because HLA typing was missing for some donors at each locus, association tests included only the typed subset. About 17 rarely observed V segments, including chromosome 9 orphons, were excluded from the earlier analysis of approximately 600 of the donors because counts were too low. A later analysis found that HLA-associated TCR beta chains were more clonally expanded and had lower generation probabilities than equally common non-associated chains.

The cohort comprised 710 or so healthy bone marrow donors. At the time of sampling, every cohort member was nominally healthy, though immune exposures that went unrecorded were likely present. The donor tested CMV seropositive and was one of the 289 seropositive cohort members. Every donor gave a peripheral blood sample, and the peripheral blood mononuclear cells from that sample were used for TCR beta sequencing. Genomic DNA was extracted from the blood cell samples with the Qiagen DNeasy Blood Extraction Kit. The sample consisted of PBMCs. Recombination joined TRBV7-9 with TRBJ1-2, and TRBD1 may be the D gene, going by 5 matching bases. This receptor was obtained from a woman aged 45-65 years in good health and CMV-seropositive. The CDR3: CSSSLVGDYGYTF. In nucleotide form, the sequence is TGTTCCAGCAGCTTAGTAGGGGACTATGGCTACACCTTC.